This T cell receptor beta chain came from a study of blood T cell repertoires in COVID-19. There are 13 residues in the CDR3. Germline V CDR1 and CDR2: MNHEY, SVGEGT. The germline V and J ends were trimmed by 5 bases and 8 bases, with 12 bases remaining between them. Original methodology: Quantification of nucleated cells was approximated via reference gene primer amplification. Profiled with immunoSEQ multiplex PCR; TCRdb holds only in-frame clones, not every one. Clone size and the V and J calls come from that table; the DNA yielded D and trimming. The sample holds 37,000 or so clones, approximately 91% seen once.

Sequences were obtained from peripheral blood. The chain couples TRBV6-2 or TRBV6-3 to TRBJ1-4; no clear D gene. The clonotype originates from a man aged 60 to 69 with active COVID-19. In nucleotides, the CDR3 is TGTGCCAGCAGTGTGGTGGAGAAGGAAAAACTGTTTTTT. This translates into CASSVVEKEKLFF.